This T cell receptor (beta chain) appears in the sequencing data of a study of early T cells in non-severe SARS-CoV-2 infection. Findings and caveats of the study: Reliance on VDJdb matching favored anti-spike CD8 responses; private and CD4 specificities were missed.

Unique molecular identifiers were affixed to single, distinct cDNA molecules. MiXCR, run by TCRdb on the 5' RACE reads, gives a single entry per CDR3 protein. The data hold about 80,000 distinct CDR3 sequences, with 13% to 15% observed a single time. Points on this clonotype: The antigen remains undetermined.

The sequence was collected from an adult who was a healthcare worker with PCR-confirmed SARS-CoV-2 infection or an uninfected control (not recorded which). Input material: whole blood.

The CDR3 region has the DNA TGTGCCAGCAGCTACCCACAGGGGCCGGGCACTGAAGCTTTCTTT. This gives the protein CASSYPQGPGTEAFF. This chain links TRBV7-2 with TRBJ1-1; 7 nucleotides match TRBD1. The germline gives CDR1 SGHTA, CDR2 FQGNSA. V dropped 4 bases and J dropped 4; count of bases not matched to a gene: 9. The CDR3 sequence is 15 residues long. Full variable domain (outside the CDR3, taken from reference TRBV7-2 and TRBJ1-1): GAGVSQSPSNKVTEKGKDVELRCDPISGHTALYWYRQSLGQGLEFLIYFQGNSAPDKSGLPSDRFSAERTGGSVSTLTIQRTQQEDSAVYLCASSYPQGPGTEAFFGQGTRLTVV.